The 5 T cell receptor beta chains reported below all come from one sample, sequenced in a study of shared clonotypes between healthy human individuals. Profiling relied on immunoSEQ multiplex PCR, and the TCRdb table lists in-frame clones only, not all of them. The sample has 2 million to 2.5 million clones; approximately 95% are singletons. Sequencing was performed on naive CD4+ T cells sorted from blood. The subset denotes: CD45RA+ positively selected. These receptors originate from a man younger than 30 in good health.

The V gene is TRBV7-8, the J gene TRBJ1-1; possibly TRBD1 for D (5 bases). With 2 bases removed from V and 10 bases from J, the gap between germline ends came to 17 bases. This CDR3 has 14 residues. Per germline, CDR1 SGHVS and CDR2 FQNEAQ. The CDR3 here is CASSLIGHQGGAFF. CDR3 nucleotide sequence: TGTGCCAGCAGCTTAATCGGGCACCAGGGAGGAGCTTTCTTT.

The chain links TRBV29-1 to TRBJ2-1; TRBD2 aligns across 11 bases. CDR1 SQVTM and CDR2 ANQGSEA come from the germline V gene. The CDR3 extends over 15 amino acids. J gave up 5 bases and V 5 bases, and 8 bases lay outside the gene matches. CDR3 sequence: CSVRWRLAGNNEQFF. The CDR3 DNA follows: TGCAGCGTTAGGTGGCGACTAGCGGGGAACAATGAGCAGTTCTTC.

The chain employs TRBV5-1 and TRBJ2-5, with TRBD1 matching 8 bases. There are 15 residues in the CDR3. V shed 0 bases and J 5 bases; nucleotides not matched to a gene: 6. Per germline, CDR1 SGHRS and CDR2 YFSETQ. The CDR3 region is CASSLVTGARETQYF. The CDR3 region has the DNA TGCGCCAGCAGCTTGGTGACAGGGGCGCGGGAGACCCAGTACTTC.

The CDR3 here is CASSPLAGGDTDTQYF. In nucleotides, the CDR3 is TGTGCCAGCTCACCCCTAGCGGGAGGTGACACAGATACGCAGTATTTT. This chain joins TRBV18 and TRBJ2-3; the match to TRBD2 covers 11 bases. V lost 3 bases and J lost 2; bases outside the gene matches: 4. The CDR3 consists of 16 residues. Germline CDR1 is KGHSH and CDR2 is LQKENI.

The V and J genes are TRBV7-2 and TRBJ1-1; D gene uncertain. Germline V gene lookup returns CDR1 SGHTA and CDR2 FQGNSA. There are 16 residues in the CDR3. Trimming took off 4 bases at V and 5 bases at J, with 20 bases between the two ends. The CDR3 DNA follows: TGTGCCAGCAGCTCTGCCGCCCCTCGTAGTTTAACTGAAGCTTTCTTT. This translates into CASSSAAPRSLTEAFF.